This is a list of T cell receptor beta chains from one sample in a study of cytomegalovirus exposure and HLA in healthy donors. Clones were read by immunoSEQ multiplex PCR, and TCRdb kept only the in-frame ones, dropping some. Of some 110,000 clones in the sample, roughly 82% were seen once. Sequencing was carried out using PBMCs. These receptors originate from a male donor in good health and CMV-seropositive. Each CDR3 is given with its conserved first and last residue. A D gene is named only where the DNA matches it firmly. Clone size is given for some rows only: seen once, a few or many times, or a class if the clone is expanded.

cdr3_length	clone_size	d_call	v_call	j_call	cdr3_nt	cdr3_aa
12	-	-	TRBV28	TRBJ1-4	TGTGCCAGCAGTTCGGAGTGGGAAAAACTGTTTTTT	CASSSEWEKLFF
13	-	TRBD1	TRBV6-4	TRBJ1-1	TGTGCCAGCAGAAGGGACAGGGGCACTGAAGCTTTCTTT	CASRRDRGTEAFF
13	-	-	TRBV11-2	TRBJ2-7	TGTGCCAGCAGCTCTAGCGTTGCCTACGAGCAGTACTTC	CASSSSVAYEQYF
14	-	-	TRBV19	TRBJ1-1	TGTGCCAGTAGCCCCACTGACAGCTACACTGAAGCTTTCTTT	CASSPTDSYTEAFF
15	few	TRBD1	TRBV5-1	TRBJ1-2	TGCGCCAGCAGCTTGGACAGGGGTCGGGACTATGGCTACACCTTC	CASSLDRGRDYGYTF
16	-	-	TRBV19	TRBJ1-2	TGTGCCAGTAGTATCCCCTACAGGACTACTAACTATGGCTACACCTTC	CASSIPYRTTNYGYTF
15	-	-	TRBV6-4	TRBJ1-2	TGTGCCAGCAGTCAAGAGGCAGGGGCTAACTATGGCTACACCTTC	CASSQEAGANYGYTF
14	-	-	TRBV6-5	TRBJ1-2	TGTGCCAGCAGCCCGGGTCGCCTCCTCTATGGCTACCCCTTC	CASSPGRLLYGYPF
14	-	-	TRBV30	TRBJ2-1	TGTGCCTGGAGTATACTCTCGGGATACAATGAGCAGTTCTTC	CAWSILSGYNEQFF
19	-	TRBD2	TRBV29-1	TRBJ2-7	TGCAGCGTTGTACTGACCGGGACTAGCGGGACCATTCGGGTTTACGAGCAGTACTTC	CSVVLTGTSGTIRVYEQYF
15	-	TRBD1	TRBV12-5	TRBJ1-1	TGTGCTAGTGGTTTGGCACAGGGGGCCAACCCTGAAGCTTTCTTT	CASGLAQGANPEAFF
13	-	-	TRBV28	TRBJ1-1	TGTGCCAGCAGACAGGGCGGGGGTTCTGAAGCTTTCTTT	CASRQGGGSEAFF
15	-	TRBD2	TRBV2	TRBJ2-3	TGTGCCAGCAGTGAGGGACTAGCTAACACAGATACGCAGTATTTT	CASSEGLANTDTQYF
16	-	-	TRBV9	TRBJ1-4	TGTGCCAGCAGCGTAGAGGGAGGCACTCTTAATGAAAAACTGTTTTTT	CASSVEGGTLNEKLFF
14	-	TRBD1	TRBV18	TRBJ2-7	TGTGCCAGCTCACCGGACGGGACAGTCTACGAGCAGTACTTC	CASSPDGTVYEQYF
12	-	TRBD2	TRBV27	TRBJ2-1	TGTGCCAGCGGCCTGGGGGGGAATGAGCAGTTCTTC	CASGLGGNEQFF